This TCR beta chain was retrieved from a study of blood T cell repertoires in COVID-19. About the research overall: COVID-19 samples collected from the United States, Italy and Spain covered acute and convalescent phases.

Method: immunoSEQ multiplex PCR; TCRdb's copy keeps in-frame clones and lacks some. The sample contains roughly 40,000 clones, roughly 68% of which appear only once. This CDR3 comprises 16 residues. Germline values: CDR1 MNHEY, CDR2 SVGEGT. Germline trimming cut 4 bases from V and 6 bases from J; bases unmatched to any gene: 12. The sequencing input was peripheral blood. The sequence was obtained from an elderly man with acute or convalescent COVID-19. The V gene is TRBV6-2 or TRBV6-3, the J gene TRBJ1-5; TRBD1 aligns across 7 bases. CDR3 amino acids: CASSFSTGIGVQPQHF. The CDR3 DNA sequence: TGTGCCAGCAGTTTCTCGACAGGGATAGGGGTTCAGCCCCAGCATTTT.